By share, the clone carrying this T cell receptor beta chain counts as medium-sized (0.01 to 0.1%). The target antigen is unknown. The germline CDR1 and CDR2 sequences are MNHEY and SVGEGT. V lost 2 bases, J lost 3 bases, and 11 bases lay in between. The CDR3 sequence is 14 residues long. This specimen comes from a study of spatial heterogeneity in lung cancer. Turning to the study itself: Detection consistently yielded more beta chains than alpha chains.

Points from the study as a whole: Counts that tracked tumor mutation counts were those of expanded intratumoral alpha and beta TCRs.

Sample time point: sample taken at primary tumor resection. TCRdb itself ran the 5' RACE reads through MiXCR, one entry per CDR3 protein. Of a few thousand distinct CDR3 sequences listed, around 8.5% are singletons. Specimen: lung tumor tissue, collected at surgery. This receptor was obtained from a male donor with early-stage non-small cell lung cancer. The chain links TRBV6-2 or TRBV6-3 to TRBJ2-7; no clear D gene. CDR3 bases: TGTGCCAGCAGTTACATGGGAACTGACTACGAGCAGTACTTC. Residues: CASSYMGTDYEQYF.